The T cell receptor (beta chain) described here comes from a study of shared clonotypes between healthy human individuals. Generated by immunoSEQ multiplex PCR, the TCRdb table keeps only in-frame clones and is missing some. The sample consists of more than 1 million clones, approximately 80% of them appearing once. From germline, CDR1 is SGHNT and CDR2 YYREEE (reference sequence). The CDR3 extends over 14 amino acids. V lost 4 bases to trimming and J lost 6 bases, with 15 bases between them. This clone showed up just a few times. V usage is TRBV5-4 and J usage is TRBJ2-3; D gene unclear. Sequenced sample: memory CD4+ T cells from PBMCs. Subset defined: CD45RA-negative fraction. The source of this sequence is a man aged 18-30 years in good health. Some clones in this sample may be carry-over from other donors' samples. The CDR3 region has the DNA TGTGCCAGCAGCCGTGCACGGAGTGTCGATACGCAGTATTTT. The encoded protein is CASSRARSVDTQYF.